The 20 T cell receptor beta chains presented below share a single source sample, sequenced in a study of blood T cell repertoires in COVID-19. Only in-frame clones appear in the TCRdb table, and some are missing; sequencing was by immunoSEQ multiplex PCR. Seen here are some 150,000 clones, around 86% observed once, and the top ten hold 2% to 3%. Material: peripheral blood. These receptors all stem from a man between 45 and 60 years old with active COVID-19.

The rearrangement uses TRBV30 and TRBJ2-3, with 12 bases fitting TRBD2. There are 16 residues in the CDR3. V was pared by 2 bases and J by 4 bases, with 7 bases of the junction left unmatched. Germline CDR1 reads GTSNPN; CDR2 reads SVGIG (reference sequence). In DNA form, the CDR3 reads TGTGCCTGGAGTCGAAACCTAGCGGGGGGGCCAGATACGCAGTATTTT. This sequence encodes CAWSRNLAGGPDTQYF.

The chain carries TRBV7-8 and TRBJ2-2, with a weak D call TRBD2 (5 bases). CDR1 and CDR2 from the germline V gene are SGHVS and FQNEAQ. This CDR3 has 16 residues. Trimming removed 5 bases from V and 4 bases from J, with 17 bases in between. The CDR3 protein is CASSLREDSSTGELFF. As DNA, the CDR3 is TGTGCCAGCAGCCTTCGCGAGGACTCGAGCACCGGGGAGCTGTTTTTT.

The chain combines TRBV6-2 or TRBV6-3 with TRBJ2-1; TRBD2 matches at 7 bases. The CDR3 contains 13 residues. CDR1 is MNHEY, CDR2 SVGEGT, per germline. V dropped 5 bases and J dropped 4; count of bases not matched to a gene: 2. DNA of the CDR3: TGTGCCAGCAGTCGCGGGGGATACAATGAGCAGTTCTTC. Its protein is CASSRGGYNEQFF.

The V and J genes are TRBV19 and TRBJ2-5; 8 bases align to TRBD2. Per germline, CDR1 LNHDA and CDR2 SQIVND (reference sequence). The CDR3 totals 15 residues. Trimming cost V 4 bases and J 6 bases; bases outside gene matches: 10. The CDR3 loop is CASSTLGLAGKTQYF. The DNA for the CDR3 is TGTGCCAGTAGTACCCTAGGACTAGCCGGGAAGACCCAGTACTTC.

The J gene is TRBJ2-3, the V gene TRBV30; the match to TRBD1 covers 10 bases. The V segment lost 5 bases and the J segment 2 bases; nucleotides outside the gene matches: 7. The length of the CDR3 is 15 residues. CDR1 and CDR2 from the germline V gene are GTSNPN and SVGIG (reference sequence). In DNA form, the CDR3 reads TGTGCCTGGGCCAGACAGGGGGCACACACAGATACGCAGTATTTT. Translation gives CAWARQGAHTDTQYF.

The CDR3 region is CASRWDNNEQFF. The CDR3 bases are TGTGCCAGCAGGTGGGACAACAATGAGCAGTTCTTC. The chain couples TRBV7-2 to TRBJ2-1; TRBD1 might be the D (6 bases). Looked up from germline, CDR1 is SGHTA and CDR2 is FQGNSA. The length of the CDR3 is 12 residues. Deletions cut 6 bases from V and 5 bases from J, with 8 bases between.

The rearrangement uses TRBV10-3 and TRBJ1-2, with D possibly TRBD1 on 5 matching bases. The CDR3 has 12 amino acids. CDR1 and CDR2 (germline): ENHRY, SYGVKD. Trimming removed 9 bases at V and 9 bases at J, with 17 bases between. The CDR3 bases are TGTGCCATGGGGTGGGGGGACCAGAGCTACACCTTC. It translates to CAMGWGDQSYTF.

A single count supports this clone. The chain combines TRBV9 with TRBJ2-5, with TRBD1 matching 8 bases. Unmatched junction bases numbered 6, after V lost 0 bases and J lost 5 bases. The CDR3 contains 15 residues. Germline V gene lookup returns CDR1 SGDLS and CDR2 YYNGEE. DNA of the CDR3: TGTGCCAGCAGCGTAGTGCAGGGGGCATTGGAGACCCAGTACTTC. Encoded protein: CASSVVQGALETQYF.

The chain recombines TRBV19 with TRBJ1-4; perhaps TRBD1 as D (6 bases). The V gene's germline CDR1 is LNHDA and CDR2 SQIVND (reference sequence). This CDR3 contains 14 residues. The V and J ends lost 3 bases and 2 bases respectively, with 7 bases between them. CDR3 in DNA: TGTGCCAGTAGTATTGGACAGACTAATGAAAAACTGTTTTTT. Translated: CASSIGQTNEKLFF. Full variable domain (rest looked up from reference TRBV19 and TRBJ1-4): DGGITQSPKYLFRKEGQNVTLSCEQNLNHDAMYWYRQDPGQGLRLIYYSQIVNDFQKGDIAEGYSVSREKKESFPLTVTSAQKNPTAFYLCASSIGQTNEKLFFGSGTQLSVL.

The chain links TRBV18 to TRBJ1-1; D remains ambiguous. Germline CDR1 and CDR2: KGHSH and LQKENI. The CDR3 runs 13 residues. Trimming removed 6 bases from V and 3 bases from J, with 11 bases in between. DNA for the CDR3: TGTGCCAGCTCCGATTCATTAGACACTGAAGCTTTCTTT. Its protein is CASSDSLDTEAFF.

The rearrangement joins TRBV6-5 to TRBJ1-1; TRBD1 is a possible D gene (5 bases). V was cut by 0 bases and J by 9 bases, with 14 bases left in between. The CDR3 spans 14 residues. Germline CDR1 reads MNHEY; CDR2 reads SVGAGI. CDR3 sequence (DNA): TGTGCCAGCAGTTACTCGAGGTGGGACTCGAAAGCTTTCTTT. Amino acid sequence: CASSYSRWDSKAFF.

The genes are TRBV27 and TRBJ1-2; maybe TRBD1 (5 bases). The CDR3 contains 12 residues. V lost 5 bases and J 8 bases, leaving 12 bases between the germline ends. Germline V gene lookup returns CDR1 MNHEY and CDR2 SMNVEV (reference sequence). The chain's CDR3 is CASSTRQHGYTF. The CDR3 nucleotides read TGTGCCAGCAGTACACGACAGCACGGCTACACCTTC.

The chain is built from TRBV19 and TRBJ2-3; D is unresolved. The germline V gene encodes CDR1 LNHDA and CDR2 SQIVND (reference sequence). V was shortened by 4 bases and J by 1 base, with 9 bases between the two germline ends. There are 14 residues in the CDR3. The CDR3 nucleotides read TGTGCCAGTAGTACTATACTCCGCACAGATACGCAGTATTTT. As protein: CASSTILRTDTQYF.

The gene calls are TRBV9 and TRBJ2-4; 9 bases fit TRBD1. J gave up 5 bases and V 0 bases, and 6 bases lay outside the gene matches. Germline V gene lookup returns CDR1 SGDLS and CDR2 YYNGEE. This CDR3 region has 16 residues. The CDR3: CASSVETGGVENIQYF. The CDR3 DNA reads TGTGCCAGCAGCGTAGAAACAGGGGGCGTTGAAAACATTCAGTACTTC.

The chain recombines TRBV7-2 with TRBJ2-7, with D possibly being TRBD2 (6 bases). Germline V gene lookup returns CDR1 SGHTA and CDR2 FQGNSA. V lost 3 bases and J lost 2, with 14 bases in between. This CDR3 has 15 amino acids. CDR3 amino acids: CASSFSGVGPYEQYF. Here the CDR3 DNA reads TGTGCCAGCAGCTTTTCGGGGGTTGGGCCCTACGAGCAGTACTTC.

The chain carries TRBV4-2 and TRBJ1-1; D might be TRBD1 (5 bases). Germline CDR1 reads LGHNA; CDR2 reads YNFKEQ. This CDR3 contains 14 residues. V was clipped by 0 bases and J by 5 bases, with 10 bases between them. The CDR3 here is CASSQDRVGTEAFF. CDR3 DNA sequence: TGTGCCAGCAGCCAAGACAGGGTAGGTACTGAAGCTTTCTTT.

The chain links TRBV18 to TRBJ2-7; D is undetermined. Germline loops: CDR1 KGHSH, CDR2 LQKENI. The V and J ends lost 0 bases and 5 bases respectively, with 17 bases between them. The CDR3 covers 16 residues. The DNA for the CDR3 is TGTGCCAGCTCACCACCTTTTGGTACCCTAGATGACGAGCAGTACTTC. Translating it yields CASSPPFGTLDDEQYF.

The rearrangement joins TRBV10-3 to TRBJ1-5, with 12 bases identical to TRBD1. Germline loops: CDR1 ENHRY, CDR2 SYGVKD. The junction had 4 bases not matched to a gene; V was cut back by 4 bases and J by 6 bases. The CDR3 spans 15 residues. CDR3 nucleotide sequence: TGTGCCATCAGTGCGGGACAGGGGGCAGGTCAGCCCCAGCATTTT. Residues: CAISAGQGAGQPQHF.

J is TRBJ1-5 and V is TRBV27, with TRBD1 identical over 8 bases. The V gene's germline CDR1 is MNHEY and CDR2 SMNVEV (reference sequence). The CDR3 length is 15 residues. V dropped 5 bases and J dropped 7; count of bases not matched to a gene: 10. CDR3 in DNA: TGTGCCAGCAGTCCCCTCGGACAGGGACGGCAGCCCCAGCATTTT. Translated: CASSPLGQGRQPQHF.

This clone appeared a few times. The chain combines TRBV13 with TRBJ2-1, with 8 bases identical to TRBD2. Germline CDR1 PRHDT, CDR2 FYEKMQ (reference sequence). The V segment lost 0 bases and the J segment 6 bases; nucleotides outside the gene matches: 4. This CDR3 comprises 15 residues. The CDR3 protein is CASSLGRLAGNEQFF. CDR3 coding DNA: TGTGCCAGCAGCTTAGGCCGTCTAGCGGGCAATGAGCAGTTCTTC.